This TCR beta chain was identified in a study of T cell clonality in common variable immunodeficiency. Study conclusions and caveats: Repertoire-complication correlations in CVID were limited by patient heterogeneity. Reportedly, TCR beta sequences from common variable immunodeficiency showed fewer deletions and N-nucleotide insertions.

V was pared by 3 bases and J by 7 bases, with 16 bases between. Germline V gene lookup returns CDR1 KGHSH and CDR2 LQKENI. The length of the CDR3 is 15 residues. On this clone itself: Its antigen is as yet unknown. The CDR3 goes on 3 residues after the read ends, and that part is filled in from the germline J gene.

Clones were sequenced by immunoSEQ multiplex PCR, and TCRdb holds only the in-frame ones, with some missing. The sample lists around 33,000 clones, none appearing once, the ten largest making up around 27%. CVID subjects were some 15 female and around 28 male, aged roughly 9 to 70. CVID subjects were neither ill nor on immunomodulatory or immunosuppressive medication at sampling. Donors gave roughly 5 to 8 ml heparinized peripheral whole blood. This TCR came from a human donor with common variable immunodeficiency. Specimen: peripheral blood mononuclear cells. This rearrangement joins TRBV18 to TRBJ2-1; D is perhaps TRBD2 (5 bases). Partial CDR3 DNA: TGTGCCAGCTCACCGCCTAGCCCCAGGAAGAATGAG. Its protein is CASSPPSPRKNE. Given in full, the CDR3 is CASSPPSPRKNEQFF. The whole variable domain, remainder taken from reference TRBV18 and TRBJ2-1, is NAGVMQNPRHLVRRRGQEARLRCSPMKGHSHVYWYRQLPEEGLKFMVYLQKENIIDESGMPKERFSAEFPKEGPSILRIQQVVRGDSAAYFCASSPPSPRKNEQFFGPGTRLTVL.